Shown below are 20 T cell receptor beta chains from a single sample sequenced in a study of shared clonotypes between healthy human individuals. It was CD45RO-negative cells, positively selected for CCR7, that made up naive CD8 cells, with terminally differentiated effector memory CD45RA+ cells excluded. Libraries were prepared by immunoSEQ multiplex PCR; TCRdb keeps only in-frame clonotypes and omits some of them. This sample has some 2.1 million clones; about 95% occur once, and the top ten carry roughly 1.1%. Material for sequencing was naive CD8+ T cells sorted from blood. These receptors all come from a young man in good health.

This clone has just a few counts. The V call is TRBV14, the J call TRBJ1-5, with D hard to call. The V and J ends lost 1 base and 1 base respectively, with 5 bases between them. This CDR3 spans 14 amino acids. CDR1 SGHDN and CDR2 FVKESK come from the germline V gene. In DNA form, the CDR3 reads TGTGCCAGCAGCCAAGGGATCAGCAATCAGCCCCAGCATTTT. This codes for CASSQGISNQPQHF.

About this clone itself: The same CDR3 arises from other DNA sequences in this sample as well. The CDR3 bases are TGTGCCAGCAGTTACTCCGGGACTAGCGGACTCTACGAGCAGTACTTC. Its protein product is CASSYSGTSGLYEQYF. This chain uses TRBV6-5 with TRBJ2-7, with TRBD2 matching over 11 bases. This CDR3 is built from 16 residues. V lost 0 bases and J lost 3; bases outside the gene matches: 4. Per germline, CDR1 MNHEY and CDR2 SVGAGI.

As regards this clone: Other DNA sequences of this sample code for an identical CDR3. The genes are TRBV2 and TRBJ1-5; D unresolved. CDR3 length equals 14 residues. The V end was cut by 1 base, the J end by 0 bases, with 4 bases between. Germline V gives CDR1 SNHLY, CDR2 FYNNEI. CDR3 nucleotides: TGTGCCAGCAGTGAAGACAGTAGCAATCAGCCCCAGCATTTT. It translates to CASSEDSSNQPQHF.

The V gene is TRBV9, the J gene TRBJ1-1, with 9 positions matching TRBD1. Germline-derived CDR1 and CDR2 are SGDLS and YYNGEE. The CDR3 contains 15 residues. Trimming at V came to 7 bases and at J to 4 bases, leaving 11 bases not matched to a gene. This chain's CDR3 is CASDGGTGQPTEAFF. CDR3 bases: TGTGCCAGCGACGGGGGGACAGGGCAACCCACTGAAGCTTTCTTT.

This clone was seen more than once but under ten times. Other DNA sequences in this sample translate to the same CDR3. The chain has TRBV5-4 and TRBJ1-3; TRBD1 aligns across 7 bases. The germline V gene encodes CDR1 SGHNT and CDR2 YYREEE (reference sequence). Losses at the gene ends were 4 bases for V and 0 bases for J; bases not matched to a gene: 4. This CDR3 has 15 amino acids. The CDR3 spells CASSLDRSSGNTIYF. As DNA, the CDR3 is TGTGCCAGCAGCCTGGACAGGAGCTCTGGAAACACCATATATTTT.

This clone was recorded once. The chain employs TRBV10-3 and TRBJ2-1; D uncertain. In germline, CDR1 is ENHRY, CDR2 SYGVKD. V was clipped by 3 bases and J by 7 bases, with 13 bases between them. This CDR3 is 14 amino acids long. The CDR3 DNA follows: TGTGCCATCAGTGAATTTGGACCCCTGAATGAGCAGTTCTTC. It specifies CAISEFGPLNEQFF.

The chain couples TRBV7-9 to TRBJ1-3; TRBD1 matches at 9 bases. With V trimmed by 5 bases and J by 2 bases, 13 bases remained unmatched. The germline V gene encodes CDR1 SEHNR and CDR2 FQNEAQ (reference sequence). This CDR3 region has 18 residues. The DNA of the CDR3 is TGTGCCAGCAGCCCATACCTGGCCCGGGACAGGGCTGGAAACACCATATATTTT. It yields the protein CASSPYLARDRAGNTIYF.

The rearrangement joins TRBV28 to TRBJ2-1, with D perhaps TRBD1 (6 bases). Trimming removed 1 base from V and 4 bases from J, with 11 bases in between. Germline lookup yields CDR1 MDHEN and CDR2 SYDVKM. This CDR3 contains 15 residues. The CDR3 DNA reads TGTGCCAGCAGTTTATTGCAGGGGCGGTACAATGAGCAGTTCTTC. Protein sequence: CASSLLQGRYNEQFF.

The chain is built from TRBV19 and TRBJ1-2, with TRBD1 matching over 10 bases. V lost 3 bases, J lost 4 bases, and 2 bases stayed unmatched. This CDR3 is built from 14 residues. CDR1 is LNHDA and CDR2 is SQIVND in the germline V gene (reference sequence). CDR3 region: CASSMTGGGYGYTF. The CDR3 DNA reads TGTGCCAGTAGTATGACAGGGGGCGGCTATGGCTACACCTTC.

The V gene is TRBV7-8, the J gene TRBJ2-7; 7 bases are a match to TRBD1. With V trimmed by 4 bases and J by 0 bases, 6 bases remained unmatched. CDR3 length: 15 residues. The germline V gene encodes CDR1 SGHVS and CDR2 FQNEAQ. CDR3 sequence (DNA): TGTGCCAGCAGCTGGATATGGGACAGCTCCTACGAGCAGTACTTC. Its protein product is CASSWIWDSSYEQYF.

The V and J genes are TRBV6-1 and TRBJ1-3; 7 positions match TRBD1. There are 14 residues in the CDR3. Germline V gives CDR1 MNHNS, CDR2 SASEGT. V lost 3 bases, J lost 2 bases, and 1 base stayed unmatched. The chain's CDR3 is CASSETGPGNTIYF. CDR3 sequence (DNA): TGTGCCAGCAGTGAGACAGGGCCTGGAAACACCATATATTTT.

The chain combines TRBV28 with TRBJ2-1, with 7 positions matching TRBD1. Germline V gene lookup returns CDR1 MDHEN and CDR2 SYDVKM. V gave up 3 bases and J gave up 9 bases; unmatched junction bases: 8. The CDR3 is 14 amino acids. The CDR3 DNA reads as TGTGCCAGCAGTTTGGCAGGGGGAGAGAGTGAGCAGTTCTTC. Translating it yields CASSLAGGESEQFF.

For the CDR3, the DNA is TGTGCCAGCAGCGTAGAGGATACACAGCCCCAGCATTTT. It specifies CASSVEDTQPQHF. The chain employs TRBV9 and TRBJ1-5, with no clear D. Trimming shortened V by 0 bases and J by 7 bases, and 8 bases separated the two germline ends. The CDR3 contains 13 residues. Germline lookup yields CDR1 SGDLS and CDR2 YYNGEE.

CDR3 protein: CSVEDPGLEYGYTF. CDR3 nucleotides: TGCAGCGTTGAAGATCCGGGTTTAGAGTATGGCTACACCTTC. This chain connects TRBV29-1 to TRBJ1-2; unclear D gene. Per the germline V gene, CDR1 is SQVTM and CDR2 is ANQGSEA. Trimming cost V 0 bases and J 5 bases, with 13 bases left between them. This CDR3 spans 14 amino acids.

The chain has TRBV29-1 and TRBJ2-1; 12 bases map to TRBD1. Germline CDR1 is SQVTM and CDR2 is ANQGSEA. The CDR3 consists of 12 residues. After removal of 7 bases from V and 8 bases from J, the junction contained 3 bases not matched to a gene. The CDR3 region has the DNA TGCAGCGCCGGGACAGGGGGCTATGAGCAGTTCTTC. It encodes CSAGTGGYEQFF.

The chain couples TRBV5-1 to TRBJ2-5; tentatively, D is TRBD1 (5 bases). Germline V gives CDR1 SGHRS, CDR2 YFSETQ. Trimming removed 1 base at V and 1 base at J, with 11 bases between. CDR3 length equals 15 residues. CDR3 amino acids: CASSLWQGFQETQYF. The CDR3 nucleotides are TGCGCCAGCAGCTTGTGGCAGGGCTTCCAAGAGACCCAGTACTTC.

This chain connects TRBV28 to TRBJ1-5; 7 bases are a match to TRBD1. The CDR3 spans 15 residues. V was pared by 5 bases and J by 2 bases, with 6 bases of the junction left unmatched. The germline gives CDR1 MDHEN, CDR2 SYDVKM. As DNA, the CDR3 is TGTGCCAGCAGTCACCGAGACAGGGGCAATCAGCCCCAGCATTTT. It encodes CASSHRDRGNQPQHF.

The rearrangement links TRBV14 to TRBJ1-4; D is unclear. V gave up 2 bases and J gave up 7 bases, with 5 bases separating them. CDR3 length equals 12 residues. Germline values: CDR1 SGHDN, CDR2 FVKESK. CDR3 nucleotide sequence: TGTGCCAGCAGCCAACTATTTGAAAAACTGTTTTTT. Translation: CASSQLFEKLFF.

The CDR3 DNA is TGTGCCAGCAGCCCGGGACTAGCGGGAGTTATCAATGAGCAGTTCTTC. Its protein is CASSPGLAGVINEQFF. The chain joins TRBV7-8 to TRBJ2-1; the match to TRBD2 covers 14 bases. The CDR3 length is 16 residues. Per the germline V gene, CDR1 is SGHVS and CDR2 is FQNEAQ. Losses at the gene ends were 5 bases for V and 6 bases for J; bases not matched to a gene: 6.

In DNA, the CDR3 is TGTGCCAGCAGCCAATTACCGGGACAGATTACCGGGGAGCTGTTTTTT. Translation gives CASSQLPGQITGELFF. The chain links TRBV4-2 to TRBJ2-2; 7 bases are a match to TRBD1. Germline CDR1 LGHNA, CDR2 YNFKEQ. With V trimmed by 2 bases and J by 5 bases, 8 bases remained unmatched. This CDR3 is 16 amino acids long.